This T cell receptor beta chain is drawn from a study of blood T cell repertoires in COVID-19. At the level of the study: In each case, the material was cDNA or gDNA derived from T cells, B-cell-depleted T cells, or PBMCs.

J was trimmed by 4 bases and V by 0 bases; bases with no gene match: 11. The CDR3 has 18 amino acids. Germline loops: CDR1 MGHRA, CDR2 YSYEKL. TCRdb's copy holds only in-frame clones and misses some; the assay was immunoSEQ multiplex PCR. The table includes hundreds of thousands of clones, roughly 90% detected once. The chain couples TRBV4-1 to TRBJ2-1; 8 positions agree with TRBD1. The clonotype originates from a woman aged 25 to 39 who had recovered from COVID-19. Sequenced: PBMCs or T cells enriched from blood (not recorded which). The CDR3: CASSQEGLRGQAYNEQFF. The CDR3 DNA reads TGCGCCAGCAGCCAAGAAGGTCTCCGGGGACAGGCGTACAATGAGCAGTTCTTC.